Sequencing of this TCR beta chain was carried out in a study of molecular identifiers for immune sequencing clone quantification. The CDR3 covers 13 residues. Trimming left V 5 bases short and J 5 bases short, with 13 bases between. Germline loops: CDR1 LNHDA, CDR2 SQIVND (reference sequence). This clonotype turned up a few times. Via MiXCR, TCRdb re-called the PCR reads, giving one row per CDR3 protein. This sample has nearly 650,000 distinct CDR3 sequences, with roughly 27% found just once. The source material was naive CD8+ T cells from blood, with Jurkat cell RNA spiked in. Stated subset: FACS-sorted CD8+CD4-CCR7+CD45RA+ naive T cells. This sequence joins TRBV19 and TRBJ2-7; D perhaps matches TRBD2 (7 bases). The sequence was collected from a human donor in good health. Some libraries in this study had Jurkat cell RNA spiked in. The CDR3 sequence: CASSGRGGDEQYF. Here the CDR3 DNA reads TGTGCCAGTAGTGGACGAGGGGGGGACGAGCAGTACTTC.